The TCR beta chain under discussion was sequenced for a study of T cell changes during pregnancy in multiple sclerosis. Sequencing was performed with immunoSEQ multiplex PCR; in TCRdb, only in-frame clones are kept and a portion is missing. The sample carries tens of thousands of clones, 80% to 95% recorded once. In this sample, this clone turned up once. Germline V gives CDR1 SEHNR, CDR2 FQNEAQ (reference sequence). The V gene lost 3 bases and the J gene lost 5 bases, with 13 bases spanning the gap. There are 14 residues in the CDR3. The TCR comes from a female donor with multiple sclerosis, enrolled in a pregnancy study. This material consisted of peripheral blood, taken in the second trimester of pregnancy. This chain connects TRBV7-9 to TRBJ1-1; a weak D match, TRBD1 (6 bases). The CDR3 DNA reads TGTGCCAGCAGCTTGGCGGGGGGACAAACTGAAGCTTTCTTT. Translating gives CASSLAGGQTEAFF. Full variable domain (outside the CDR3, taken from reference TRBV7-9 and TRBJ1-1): DTGVSQNPRHKITKRGQNVTFRCDPISEHNRLYWYRQTLGQGPEFLTYFQNEAQLEKSRLLSDRFSAERPKGSFSTLEIQRTEQGDSAMYLCASSLAGGQTEAFFGQGTRLTVV.